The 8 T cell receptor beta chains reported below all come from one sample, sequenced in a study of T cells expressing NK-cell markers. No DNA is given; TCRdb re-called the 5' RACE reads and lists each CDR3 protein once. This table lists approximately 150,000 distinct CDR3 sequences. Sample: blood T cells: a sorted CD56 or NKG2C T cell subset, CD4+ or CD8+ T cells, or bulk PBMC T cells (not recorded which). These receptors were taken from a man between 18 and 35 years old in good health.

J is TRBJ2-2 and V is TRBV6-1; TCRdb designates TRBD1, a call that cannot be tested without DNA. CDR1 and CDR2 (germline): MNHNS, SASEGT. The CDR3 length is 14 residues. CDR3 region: CASTSGQGPGELFF.

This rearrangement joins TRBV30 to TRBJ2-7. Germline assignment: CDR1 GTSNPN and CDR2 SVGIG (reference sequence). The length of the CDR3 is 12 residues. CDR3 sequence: CAWSATLYEQYF.

This CDR3 reads CASSPEDRGNIYGYTF. The chain is built from TRBV18 and TRBJ1-2; TCRdb reports TRBD1, a call that lacks DNA to check it against. Germline V gives CDR1 KGHSH, CDR2 LQKENI. The CDR3 covers 16 residues. The entire variable domain, with the rest obtained from reference TRBV18 and TRBJ1-2, is as follows: NAGVMQNPRHLVRRRGQEARLRCSPMKGHSHVYWYRQLPEEGLKFMVYLQKENIIDESGMPKERFSAEFPKEGPSILRIQQVVRGDSAAYFCASSPEDRGNIYGYTFGSGTRLTVV.

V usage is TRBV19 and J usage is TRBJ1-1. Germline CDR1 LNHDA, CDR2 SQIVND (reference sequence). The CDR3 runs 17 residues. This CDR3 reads CASSIDSTSGAKTEAFF.

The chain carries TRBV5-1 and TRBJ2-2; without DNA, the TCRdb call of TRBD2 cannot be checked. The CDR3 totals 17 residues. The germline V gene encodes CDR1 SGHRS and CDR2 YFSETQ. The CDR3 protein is CASSLGPSGRKDGELFF.

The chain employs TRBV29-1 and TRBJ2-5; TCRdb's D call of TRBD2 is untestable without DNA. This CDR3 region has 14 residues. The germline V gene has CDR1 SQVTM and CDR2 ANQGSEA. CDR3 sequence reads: CSALSSGSGETQYF. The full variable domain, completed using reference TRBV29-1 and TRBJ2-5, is SAVISQKPSRDICQRGTSLTIQCQVDSQVTMMFWYRQQPGQSLTLIATANQGSEATYESGFVIDKFPISRPNLTFSTLTVSNMSPEDSSIYLCSALSSGSGETQYFGPGTRLLVL.

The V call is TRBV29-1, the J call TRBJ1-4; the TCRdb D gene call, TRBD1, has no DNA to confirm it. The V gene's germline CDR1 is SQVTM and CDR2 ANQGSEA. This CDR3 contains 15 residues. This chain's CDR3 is CSARDGTATNEKLFF.

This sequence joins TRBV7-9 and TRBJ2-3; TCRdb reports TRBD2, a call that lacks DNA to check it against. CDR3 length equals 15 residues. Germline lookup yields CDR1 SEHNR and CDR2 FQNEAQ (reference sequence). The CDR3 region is CASSKPRESTDTQYF.